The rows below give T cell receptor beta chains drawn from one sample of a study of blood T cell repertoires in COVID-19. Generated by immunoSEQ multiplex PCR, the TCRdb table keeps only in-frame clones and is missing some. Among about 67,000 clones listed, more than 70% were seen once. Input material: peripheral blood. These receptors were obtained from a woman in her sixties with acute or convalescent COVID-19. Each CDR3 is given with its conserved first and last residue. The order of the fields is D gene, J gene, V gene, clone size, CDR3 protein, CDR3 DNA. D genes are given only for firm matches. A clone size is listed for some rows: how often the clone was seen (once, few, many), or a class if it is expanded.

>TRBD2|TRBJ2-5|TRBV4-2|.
CASSQGLAGGLGLETQYF
TGTGCCAGCAGCCAAGGACTAGCGGGGGGTCTTGGGTTGGAGACCCAGTACTTC
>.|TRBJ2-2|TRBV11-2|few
CASSVIGVGNTGELFF
TGTGCCAGCAGCGTCATAGGGGTGGGGAACACCGGGGAGCTGTTTTTT
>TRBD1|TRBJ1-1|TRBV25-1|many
CASSPPQDRPNTEAFF
TGTGCCAGCAGTCCCCCTCAGGACAGGCCGAACACTGAAGCTTTCTTT
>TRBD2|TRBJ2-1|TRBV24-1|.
CATSDPRLANEQFF
TGTGCCACCAGTGATCCCCGACTAGCAAATGAGCAGTTCTTC
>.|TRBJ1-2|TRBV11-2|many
CASSFGLAYGYTF
TGTGCCAGCAGCTTCGGGTTAGCCTATGGCTACACCTTC
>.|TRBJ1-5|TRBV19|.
CASSLQGGIANQPQHF
TGTGCCAGTAGCTTACAGGGAGGGATTGCCAATCAGCCCCAGCATTTT
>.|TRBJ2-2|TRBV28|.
CASIAPYTGELFF
TGTGCCAGCATAGCGCCTTACACCGGGGAGCTGTTTTTT
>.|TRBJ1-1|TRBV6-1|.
CASSEARGGTEAFF
TGTGCCAGCAGTGAAGCGCGAGGGGGCACTGAAGCTTTCTTT
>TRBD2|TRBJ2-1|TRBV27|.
CASKQLAGGVDEQFF
TGTGCCAGCAAGCAACTAGCGGGGGGGGTCGATGAGCAGTTCTTC
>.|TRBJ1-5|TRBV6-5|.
CAGSGGDSNQPQHF
TGTGCCGGGAGCGGTGGAGATAGCAATCAGCCCCAGCATTTT
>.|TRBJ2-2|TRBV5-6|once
CASSLISRSNTGELFF
TGTGCCAGCAGCTTGATTTCCCGTTCGAACACCGGGGAGCTGTTTTTT
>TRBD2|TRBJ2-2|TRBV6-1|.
CASIEVAGGINTGELFF
TGTGCCAGCATTGAGGTAGCGGGGGGGATAAACACCGGGGAGCTGTTTTTT
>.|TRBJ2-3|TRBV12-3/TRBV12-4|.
CASSRRQTDTQYF
TGTGCCAGCAGCCGTAGACAGACAGATACGCAGTATTTT
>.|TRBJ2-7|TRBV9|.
CASSVAGGTYEQYF
TGTGCCAGCAGCGTAGCTGGGGGGACCTACGAGCAGTACTTC
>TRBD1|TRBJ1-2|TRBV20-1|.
CSGGTGAGYTF
TGCAGTGGCGGGACAGGGGCTGGCTACACCTTC
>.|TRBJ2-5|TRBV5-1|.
CASSLEGGYETQYF
TGCGCCAGCAGCTTGGAAGGCGGATATGAGACCCAGTACTTC
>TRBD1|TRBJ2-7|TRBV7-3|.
CASSLGQGRIYEQYF
TGTGCCAGCAGTTTAGGACAGGGACGGATCTACGAGCAGTACTTC
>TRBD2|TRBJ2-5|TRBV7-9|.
CASSLASGAGTQYF
TGTGCCAGCAGCTTGGCTAGCGGGGCAGGGACCCAGTACTTC
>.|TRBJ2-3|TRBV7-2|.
CASSLGPKTDTQYF
TGTGCCAGCAGCTTAGGGCCAAAAACAGATACGCAGTATTTT
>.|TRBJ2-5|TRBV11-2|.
CASSFGSQETQYF
TGTGCCAGCAGCTTTGGCAGCCAAGAGACCCAGTACTTC
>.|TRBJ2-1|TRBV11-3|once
CASSLDRDNYNEQFF
TGTGCCAGCAGCTTAGATCGGGACAATTACAATGAGCAGTTCTTC
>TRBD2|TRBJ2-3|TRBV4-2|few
CASSPEVGGGATDTQYF
TGTGCCAGCAGCCCTGAGGTGGGCGGGGGGGCCACAGATACGCAGTATTTT
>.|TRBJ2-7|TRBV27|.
CASRPLDRRNYEQYF
TGTGCCAGCAGACCCCTCGACAGGAGGAATTACGAGCAGTACTTC
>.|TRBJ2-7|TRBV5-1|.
CASSRRQGGNEQYF
TGCGCCAGCAGCCGAAGACAGGGAGGAAACGAGCAGTACTTC
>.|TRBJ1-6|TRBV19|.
CASSMAHGISNSPLHF
TGTGCCAGTAGTATGGCCCACGGGATCTCAAATTCACCCCTCCACTTT
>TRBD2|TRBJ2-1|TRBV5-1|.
CASSPVGLAGNEQFF
TGCGCCAGCAGCCCGGTCGGTCTAGCGGGGAATGAGCAGTTCTTC
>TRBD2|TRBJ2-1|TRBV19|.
CASSRVAGGPRDEQFF
TGTGCCAGTAGTAGGGTAGCGGGGGGGCCTAGGGATGAGCAGTTCTTC
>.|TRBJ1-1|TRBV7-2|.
CASRYVGGTEAFF
TGTGCCAGCAGATACGTCGGGGGAACTGAAGCTTTCTTT
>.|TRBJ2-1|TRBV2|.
CASSYGSYNEQFF
TGTGCCAGTAGTTACGGTTCCTACAATGAGCAGTTCTTC
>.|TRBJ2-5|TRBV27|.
CASMPLGGVQETQYF
TGTGCCAGCATGCCCCTAGGGGGGGTCCAAGAGACCCAGTACTTC
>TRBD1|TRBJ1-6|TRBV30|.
CAWLTGTGGDSPLHF
TGTGCCTGGCTTACCGGGACAGGGGGAGATTCACCCCTCCACTTT
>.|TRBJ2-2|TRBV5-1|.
CASSSTPANTGELFF
TGCGCCAGCAGCTCAACTCCCGCGAACACCGGGGAGCTGTTTTTT
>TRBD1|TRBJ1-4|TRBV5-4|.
CASSLGLGRGGEKLFF
TGTGCCAGCAGCTTGGGGCTCGGCAGAGGGGGCGAAAAACTGTTTTTT
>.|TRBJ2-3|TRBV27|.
CASRDYGSRETQYF
TGTGCCAGCCGAGACTATGGTTCGAGGGAAACGCAGTATTTT
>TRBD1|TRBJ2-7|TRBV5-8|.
CASSPRTGGYYEQYF
TGTGCCAGCAGCCCCCGAACAGGGGGGTACTACGAGCAGTACTTC
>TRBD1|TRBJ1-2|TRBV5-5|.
CASSSGTAHYGYTF
TGTGCCAGCAGCTCAGGGACAGCACACTATGGCTACACCTTC
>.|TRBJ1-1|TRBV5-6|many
CASYWGRATEAFF
TGTGCCAGCTACTGGGGCAGGGCCACTGAAGCTTTCTTT
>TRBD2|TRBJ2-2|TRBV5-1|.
CASSRAGVGTGELFF
TGCGCCAGCAGCCGGGCGGGGGTCGGCACCGGGGAGCTGTTTTTT
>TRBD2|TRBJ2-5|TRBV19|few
CASSITSGGFQETQYF
TGTGCCAGTAGTATTACTAGCGGGGGGTTCCAAGAGACCCAGTACTTC
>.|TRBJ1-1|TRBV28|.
CASSLVNTEAFF
TGTGCCAGCAGTTTAGTAAACACTGAAGCTTTCTTT
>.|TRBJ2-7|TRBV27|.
CASSLRPQGSPYEQYF
TGTGCCAGCAGCTTGAGGCCCCAGGGGAGCCCCTACGAGCAGTACTTC
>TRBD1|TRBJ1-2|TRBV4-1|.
CASSHDRGSGYTF
TGCGCCAGCAGCCACGACAGGGGGTCAGGCTACACCTTC
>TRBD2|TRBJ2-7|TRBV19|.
CASSILGGEQYF
TGTGCCAGTAGTATACTCGGGGGGGAGCAGTACTTC
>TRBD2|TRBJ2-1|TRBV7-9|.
CASRPSLAGGTNEQFF
TGTGCCAGCAGACCTTCACTAGCGGGGGGAACCAATGAGCAGTTCTTC
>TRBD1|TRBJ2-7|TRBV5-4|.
CASSTLRDRAYEQYF
TGTGCCAGCAGCACTCTCCGGGACAGGGCCTACGAGCAGTACTTC